The present TCR beta chain was sequenced within a study of blood T cell repertoires in COVID-19. In the study overall: Both acute and convalescent COVID-19 samples were obtained from the United States, Italy and Spain. PBMCs, B-cell-depleted T cells, or T cells provided the cDNA or gDNA that made up the material.

Trimming stripped 5 bases from V and 4 bases from J, with 17 bases between. The germline gives CDR1 LNHDA, CDR2 SQIVND (reference sequence). The CDR3 length is 15 residues. The authors' processing: Researchers report that nucleated cell counts were estimated from reference gene primer amplification. Profiling relied on immunoSEQ multiplex PCR, and the TCRdb table lists in-frame clones only, not all of them. D and trimming come from the DNA, and the V and J calls and clone size come from that table. Found here are 200,000 to 250,000 clones, around nine tenths of them singletons; the top ten hold about 7.6%.

The TCR was taken from a woman in her sixties or seventies with active or convalescent COVID-19. This rearrangement joins TRBV19 to TRBJ1-2; no firm D call. Sequencing input: peripheral blood. The CDR3 is CASSPMTRSSYGYTF. The CDR3 DNA is TGTGCCAGTAGTCCAATGACAAGATCCAGCTATGGCTACACCTTC.